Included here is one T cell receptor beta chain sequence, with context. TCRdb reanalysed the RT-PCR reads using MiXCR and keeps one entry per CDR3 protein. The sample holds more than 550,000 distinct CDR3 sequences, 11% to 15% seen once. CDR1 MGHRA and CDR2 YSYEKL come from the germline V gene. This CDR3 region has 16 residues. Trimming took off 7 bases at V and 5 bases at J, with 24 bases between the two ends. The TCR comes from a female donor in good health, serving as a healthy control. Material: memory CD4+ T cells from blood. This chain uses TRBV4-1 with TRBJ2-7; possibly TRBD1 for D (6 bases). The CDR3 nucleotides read TGCGCCAGCACCCCGGGAACCGTCACAGGGAGCGACGAGCAGTACTTC. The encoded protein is CASTPGTVTGSDEQYF.